Listed below are T cell receptor beta chains from one sample, sequenced in a study of shared clonotypes between healthy human individuals. Repertoires were generated with immunoSEQ multiplex PCR, while TCRdb's copy carries only in-frame clones and drops some. This table has about 2.2 million clones, 90% to 95% appearing once. Sequencing was carried out using naive CD8+ T cells from PBMCs. The source of these receptors is a man aged 18 to 29 in good health. Some clones in this sample may be carry-over from other donors' samples. Both conserved end residues are part of each CDR3. Each record gives: V gene, J gene, D gene, clone size, CDR3 DNA, CDR3 protein. The D gene is left open where the match is weak. Clone size is shown for a subset of rows, as once, few, many or a class of expanded clone.

TRBV7-9,TRBJ2-1,TRBD2,-,TGTGCCAGCAGTTCAACCCTGACTAGCGGGAGTTTGGATGAGCAGTTCTTC,CASSSTLTSGSLDEQFF
TRBV6-5,TRBJ2-7,TRBD1,-,TGTGCCAGCAGTTACTCTTCGGACAGGGCCCACGAGCAGTACTTC,CASSYSSDRAHEQYF
TRBV19,TRBJ2-7,TRBD2,-,TGTGCCAGTAGTCTCGGGGGACTATCCTACGAGCAGTACTTC,CASSLGGLSYEQYF
TRBV6-1,TRBJ2-7,TRBD2,once,TGTGCCAGCAGTGGCCCCCTCTCGCTTAGTTCGAGCGGGACCTACGAGCAGTACTTC,CASSGPLSLSSSGTYEQYF
TRBV5-6,TRBJ1-1,-,-,TGTGCCAGCAGCTTGGTCTCGGGGGGCACTGAAGCTTTCTTT,CASSLVSGGTEAFF
TRBV10-1,TRBJ2-5,TRBD1,-,TGCGCCAGCAGCATGACAGGGGCAGGGACCCAGTACTTC,CASSMTGAGTQYF
TRBV5-5,TRBJ1-3,-,-,TGTGCCAGCAGCTTGGCCGGAGCGTCTGGAAACACCATATATTTT,CASSLAGASGNTIYF
TRBV4-1,TRBJ2-7,-,-,TGCGCCAGCAGCCAAGCGATCGTCCAGGGAAACGAGCAGTACTTC,CASSQAIVQGNEQYF
TRBV29-1,TRBJ2-7,TRBD1,-,TGCAGCGCTCAAAGCCCGGGGACAGGGGACGACGAGCAGTACTTC,CSAQSPGTGDDEQYF
TRBV7-2,TRBJ1-1,-,-,TGTGCCAGCAGCTTAGCGTCGAACTCCCCGTGGGCTTTCTTT,CASSLASNSPWAFF
TRBV19,TRBJ2-3,-,-,TGTGCCACTACTTTGGGCGCAGATACGCAGTATTTT,CATTLGADTQYF
TRBV4-1,TRBJ2-2,-,-,TGCGCCAGCAGCCAAGATAGGACTCTTATGACCGGGGAGCTGTTTTTT,CASSQDRTLMTGELFF